These 30 T cell receptor beta chains share one sample of origin, sequenced in a study of blood T cells in healthy people across ages. PCR was performed a second time for about 7 to 12 cycles using a sample-barcoded 5' primer and a J-beta primer mix. TCRdb itself ran the 5' RACE reads through MiXCR, one entry per CDR3 protein. Of approximately 690,000 distinct CDR3 sequences in the sample, about 54% were seen once. Sequencing was done on a sample of blood. These receptors came from a man in his 60s in good health.

The rearrangement links TRBV20-1 to TRBJ1-4; weak D call: TRBD1 (5 bases). CDR1 is DFQATT and CDR2 is SNEGSKA in the germline V gene (reference sequence). The CDR3 sequence is 15 residues long. Trimming removed 0 bases at V and 7 bases at J, with 15 bases between. CDR3 DNA sequence: TGCAGTGCTAGAGATGGGGGAGGGGTGGGTGAAAAACTGTTTTTT. As protein: CSARDGGGVGEKLFF.

The chain couples TRBV5-1 to TRBJ2-7, with 13 bases fitting TRBD2. Per the germline V gene, CDR1 is SGHRS and CDR2 is YFSETQ. After removal of 4 bases from V and 7 bases from J, the junction contained 11 bases not matched to a gene. CDR3 length equals 16 residues. The CDR3: CASSTVLAGGHNEQYF. DNA for the CDR3: TGCGCCAGCAGCACTGTACTAGCGGGGGGGCATAATGAGCAGTACTTC.

The gene calls are TRBV20-1 and TRBJ2-4; 8 bases map to TRBD2. The J call may be in error: the DNA end matches TRBJ2-5 better. Germline CDR1 reads DFQATT; CDR2 reads SNEGSKA (reference sequence). The CDR3 sequence is 14 residues long. CDR3 loop: CSAPAGLVGETQYF. The CDR3 nucleotides read TGCAGTGCTCCGGCGGGACTAGTAGGAGAGACCCAGTACTTC.

The chain couples TRBV4-1 to TRBJ2-7; D is perhaps TRBD2 (6 bases). With 4 bases removed from V and 3 bases from J, the gap between germline ends came to 16 bases. The CDR3 spans 15 residues. Germline V CDR1 and CDR2: MGHRA, YSYEKL. The CDR3: CASSPPGGADYEQYF. The CDR3, as DNA: TGCGCCAGCAGCCCCCCGGGCGGGGCTGACTACGAGCAGTACTTC.

The rearrangement joins TRBV15 to TRBJ1-6, with D perhaps TRBD1 (5 bases). Trimming pared 3 bases from V and 7 bases from J, leaving 13 bases between. CDR1 LNHNV and CDR2 YYDKDF come from the germline V gene (reference sequence). The CDR3 is 15 residues long. In DNA form, the CDR3 reads TGTGCCACCAGCAGTCGGTGGGCAGGGAATTCACCCCTCCACTTT. Its protein product is CATSSRWAGNSPLHF.

The chain employs TRBV3-1 and TRBJ2-5; D is ambiguous. V lost 5 bases, J lost 2 bases, and 15 bases lay in between. The CDR3 is 15 amino acids. Germline V gene data show CDR1 as LGHDT and CDR2 as YNNKEL (reference sequence). The CDR3, as DNA: TGTGCCAGCAGCAATGGACGCCACCAACAAGAGACCCAGTACTTC. It codes for CASSNGRHQQETQYF.

V gene TRBV5-5 combines with J gene TRBJ2-3; D is possibly TRBD2 (6 bases). Looked up from germline, CDR1 is SGHKS and CDR2 is YYEKEE (reference sequence). The CDR3 is 14 amino acids. V lost 5 bases and J 2 bases, leaving 12 bases between the germline ends. The CDR3 sequence: CASSWDSNTDTQYF. In DNA, the CDR3 is TGTGCCAGCAGTTGGGACTCCAACACAGATACGCAGTATTTT.

For this clonotype: Mismatch with germline at one junction end may stem from a read error. V is TRBV6-4 and J is TRBJ2-5; D gene uncertain. The germline gives CDR1 MRHNA, CDR2 SNTAGT. The CDR3 is made up of 12 amino acids. The CDR3: CASNDIQETQYF. For the CDR3, the DNA is TGTGCCAGCAATGACATCCAAGAGACCCAGTACTTC.

The genes are TRBV12-3 or TRBV12-4 and TRBJ2-5; 11 bases agree with TRBD2. Trimming at V came to 6 bases and at J to 1 base, leaving 7 bases not matched to a gene. This CDR3 spans 16 amino acids. The CDR3 DNA reads as TGTGCCAGCAGCCTCCTAGCGGGGGGAGCCCAAGAGACCCAGTACTTC. This codes for CASSLLAGGAQETQYF.

V is TRBV29-1 and J is TRBJ1-2, with D unclear. Trimming took off 7 bases at V and 2 bases at J, with 11 bases between the two ends. Looked up from germline, CDR1 is SQVTM and CDR2 is ANQGSEA. The CDR3 is 12 residues long. CDR3 amino acids: CSAQTTNYGYTF. In nucleotides, the CDR3 is TGCAGCGCTCAGACAACCAACTATGGCTACACCTTC. Looking up the rest from reference TRBV29-1 and TRBJ1-2 gives the full variable domain: SAVISQKPSRDICQRGTSLTIQCQVDSQVTMMFWYRQQPGQSLTLIATANQGSEATYESGFVIDKFPISRPNLTFSTLTVSNMSPEDSSIYLCSAQTTNYGYTFGSGTRLTVV.

The rearrangement joins TRBV5-1 to TRBJ2-6; TRBD1 is a possible D gene (6 bases). The V end was cut by 4 bases, the J end by 2 bases, with 10 bases between. This CDR3 is 15 amino acids long. Germline V gene lookup returns CDR1 SGHRS and CDR2 YFSETQ. The CDR3 DNA is TGCGCCAGCAGCCACGGACAGCCTGGGGCCAACGTCCTGACTTTC. Residues: CASSHGQPGANVLTF.

For this clonotype: One junction end does not reproduce the germline sequence, and a read error may be involved. The CDR3 DNA sequence: TGTGCCAGCAGTGACTCCAGGGCAGATACGCAGTATTTT. It yields the protein CASSDSRADTQYF. V gene TRBV6-6 combines with J gene TRBJ2-3; D might be TRBD1 (5 bases). Per the germline V gene, CDR1 is MNHNY and CDR2 is SVGAGI (reference sequence). The CDR3 runs 13 residues.

The V and J genes are TRBV4-2 and TRBJ2-1; 7 bases line up with TRBD2. With 3 bases clipped from V and 9 bases from J, the junction kept 14 bases outside the gene matches. In germline, CDR1 is LGHNA, CDR2 YNFKEQ. The CDR3 contains 16 residues. The CDR3 region is CASSQVLGAGNGEQFF. CDR3 DNA sequence: TGTGCCAGCAGCCAGGTCCTCGGAGCGGGGAATGGTGAGCAGTTCTTC.

The rearrangement links TRBV7-2 to TRBJ2-1, with TRBD2 matching over 9 bases. After removal of 4 bases from V and 2 bases from J, the junction contained 6 bases not matched to a gene. Germline CDR1 and CDR2: SGHTA and FQGNSA. CDR3 length: 16 amino acids. CDR3 protein: CASSSAASGTYNEQFF. The CDR3 DNA is TGTGCCAGCAGCTCAGCAGCTAGCGGGACCTACAATGAGCAGTTCTTC.

The chain joins TRBV29-1 to TRBJ2-7, with 9 positions matching TRBD2. V shed 6 bases and J 7 bases; nucleotides not matched to a gene: 10. Germline V gene sequence: CDR1 SQVTM, CDR2 ANQGSEA. The CDR3 runs 13 residues. CDR3 protein: CSVRAGGGNEQYF. CDR3 bases: TGCAGCGTCCGAGCGGGGGGAGGCAATGAGCAGTACTTC.

The J gene is TRBJ2-5, the V gene TRBV6-2 or TRBV6-3, with D possibly TRBD1 on 5 matching bases. The CDR3 runs to 13 residues. V shed 6 bases and J shed 2 bases, with 10 bases lying between them. The germline V gene has CDR1 MNHEY and CDR2 SVGEGT. CDR3 nucleotides: TGTGCCAGCAGACCGACAGCTCAAGAGACCCAGTACTTC. Protein: CASRPTAQETQYF.

Only a few counts were recorded for this clonotype. CDR3 amino acids: CSARDPGASYEQYF. CDR3 coding DNA: TGCAGTGCTAGAGATCCAGGGGCCTCCTACGAGCAGTACTTC. The chain uses TRBV20-1 and TRBJ2-7; D may be TRBD1 (6 bases). The CDR3 contains 14 residues. Germline CDR1 reads DFQATT; CDR2 reads SNEGSKA (reference sequence). Trimming pared 0 bases from V and 0 bases from J, leaving 9 bases between.

This clonotype came up a few times. The V call is TRBV3-1, the J call TRBJ2-6; D is undetermined. Looked up from germline, CDR1 is LGHDT and CDR2 is YNNKEL (reference sequence). The CDR3 is 15 amino acids. Between the trimmed V and J ends, which lost 2 bases and 0 bases, there was a span of 5 bases. For the CDR3, the DNA is TGTGCCAGCAGCCAAAGCCACTCTGGGGCCAACGTCCTGACTTTC. Protein: CASSQSHSGANVLTF. Using reference TRBV3-1 and TRBJ2-6 for the parts outside the CDR3, the full variable domain is DTAVSQTPKYLVTQMGNDKSIKCEQNLGHDTMYWYKQDSKKFLKIMFSYNNKELIINETVPNRFSPKSPDKAHLNLHINSLELGDSAVYFCASSQSHSGANVLTFGAGSRLTVL.

To note about this clonotype: Being one base from a much bigger clone, this may be a read error. V gene TRBV13 combines with J gene TRBJ2-1, with D possibly being TRBD1 (6 bases). The CDR3 is 20 residues long. Germline-derived CDR1 and CDR2 are PRHDT and FYEKMQ (reference sequence). The CDR3 protein is CASSRMDPGTRVSSYDEQFF. The CDR3 coding sequence is TGTGCCAGCAGCCGAATGGATCCCGGGACAAGGGTCAGCTCCTACGATGAGCAGTTCTTC.

This clonotype was recorded at least ten times. This chain connects TRBV28 to TRBJ2-5, with 7 bases fitting TRBD2. Per the germline V gene, CDR1 is MDHEN and CDR2 is SYDVKM. J gave up 5 bases and V 5 bases, and 5 bases lay outside the gene matches. There are 13 residues in the CDR3. The CDR3 DNA reads TGTGCCAGCAGTCCGACTAGCCGGGAGACCCAGTACTTC. Amino acid sequence: CASSPTSRETQYF.

This clonotype was picked up one time. The chain carries TRBV7-9 and TRBJ1-6, with D possibly TRBD1 on 6 matching bases. Germline assignment: CDR1 SEHNR and CDR2 FQNEAQ (reference sequence). Trimming cost V 2 bases and J 5 bases, with 13 bases left between them. The CDR3 runs to 16 residues. The CDR3 reads CASSLRAGGHNSPLHF. DNA of the CDR3: TGTGCCAGCAGCTTAAGGGCGGGGGGCCATAATTCACCCCTCCACTTT.

The J gene is TRBJ1-2, the V gene TRBV9; the match to TRBD1 covers 9 bases. The junction had 3 bases not matched to a gene; V was cut back by 0 bases and J by 6 bases. Germline values: CDR1 SGDLS, CDR2 YYNGEE. CDR3 size: 14 residues. In DNA form, the CDR3 reads TGTGCCAGCAGCGTAGCACAGGGGGCTCATGGCTACACCTTC. It specifies CASSVAQGAHGYTF.

In DNA, the CDR3 is TGTGCCAGCAGTCCCTGGGGCAGGGGAGTTGAAAAACTGTTTTTT. This gives the protein CASSPWGRGVEKLFF. This sequence joins TRBV25-1 and TRBJ1-4; D might be TRBD1 (6 bases). This CDR3 region has 15 residues. The ends were cut back, 5 bases at V and 7 bases at J, with 17 bases in the middle. The germline V gene encodes CDR1 MGHDK and CDR2 SYGVNS. The full variable domain, its missing parts supplied by reference TRBV25-1 and TRBJ1-4, is EADIYQTPRYLVIGTGKKITLECSQTMGHDKMYWYQQDPGMELHLIHYSYGVNSTEKGDLSSESTVSRIRTEHFPLTLESARPSHTSQYLCASSPWGRGVEKLFFGSGTQLSVL.

This clonotype showed up just a few times. This chain uses TRBV11-2 with TRBJ2-7; tentatively, D is TRBD1 (5 bases). From germline, CDR1 is SGHAT and CDR2 FQNNGV. Trimming removed 2 bases at V and 1 base at J, with 12 bases between. The length of the CDR3 is 15 residues. This chain's CDR3 is CASSLSPRASYEQYF. CDR3 coding DNA: TGTGCCAGCAGCTTATCCCCCAGGGCGTCCTACGAGCAGTACTTC.

The V and J genes are TRBV3-1 and TRBJ2-5; D remains ambiguous. The ends were cut back, 3 bases at V and 0 bases at J, with 11 bases in the middle. Germline V gives CDR1 LGHDT, CDR2 YNNKEL (reference sequence). The CDR3 contains 15 residues. The CDR3 spells CASSQQLGYQETQYF. CDR3 in DNA: TGTGCCAGCAGCCAGCAGCTGGGGTACCAAGAGACCCAGTACTTC.

In DNA, the CDR3 is TGTGCCCACCACCTGCAGTCCGAGGGGTACGAGCAGTACTTC. Residues: CAHHLQSEGYEQYF. This chain uses TRBV25-1 with TRBJ2-4, with D possibly called TRBD1 or TRBD2 (5 bases each). The tail of the sequence fits TRBJ2-7 better, so the J call may be wrong. The CDR3 length is 14 residues. From germline, CDR1 is MGHDK and CDR2 SYGVNS.

This clonotype was recorded many times. The gene calls are TRBV20-1 and TRBJ2-5; a possible D gene is TRBD2 (6 bases). Trimming cost V 3 bases and J 1 base, with 9 bases left between them. Germline values: CDR1 DFQATT, CDR2 SNEGSKA (reference sequence). The CDR3 length is 13 residues. CDR3 nucleotides: TGCAGTGCTAGGGCTAGCGCCCAAGAGACCCAGTACTTC. Amino acids: CSARASAQETQYF.

The chain combines TRBV20-1 with TRBJ2-1; weak D call: TRBD2 (6 bases). The CDR3 is 16 residues long. Germline values: CDR1 DFQATT, CDR2 SNEGSKA (reference sequence). Trimming stripped 0 bases from V and 4 bases from J, with 16 bases between. The CDR3 is CSAREPPGLPYNEQFF. The CDR3 coding sequence is TGCAGTGCTAGAGAACCACCGGGACTCCCTTACAATGAGCAGTTCTTC.

This clonotype was seen a few times. With a much larger clone just one base away, this may be a read error. This CDR3 is CASSGGEVLAKNIQYF. The CDR3 nucleotides are TGCGCCAGCTCAGGAGGGGAGGTACTAGCCAAAAACATTCAGTACTTC. The chain links TRBV5-1 to TRBJ2-4, with D perhaps matching TRBD2 (6 bases). The ends were cut back, 7 bases at V and 0 bases at J, with 17 bases in the middle. The CDR3 consists of 16 residues. The germline V gene encodes CDR1 SGHRS and CDR2 YFSETQ.

In its sample, this clonotype was seen once. V is TRBV20-1 and J is TRBJ2-5; 12 bases line up with TRBD1. The CDR3 totals 17 residues. Trimming cost V 3 bases and J 4 bases; bases outside gene matches: 12. Germline CDR1 and CDR2: DFQATT and SNEGSKA (reference sequence). CDR3 DNA: TGCAGTGCTAGCTCCGGGACAGGGGGCGTGAGGCGAGAGACCCAGTACTTC. Amino acid sequence: CSASSGTGGVRRETQYF.